The source of this T cell receptor (beta chain) is a study of blood T cell repertoires in COVID-19. Only in-frame clones appear in the TCRdb table, and some are missing; sequencing was by immunoSEQ multiplex PCR. The data contain about 110,000 clones, roughly 83% of them singletons. The sequence came from a woman in her 70s with acute or convalescent COVID-19. Source material: peripheral blood.

The DNA for the CDR3 is TGTGCCAGCAGCTTGATGGGCGGACAGGGGAGTGACTACACCTTC. Its translation is CASSLMGGQGSDYTF. V is TRBV5-6 and J is TRBJ1-2; 9 bases are a match to TRBD1. The V and J ends lost 1 base and 10 bases, in that order; junction bases with no gene match: 11. Germline V gives CDR1 SGHDT, CDR2 YYEEEE. The CDR3 contains 15 residues.